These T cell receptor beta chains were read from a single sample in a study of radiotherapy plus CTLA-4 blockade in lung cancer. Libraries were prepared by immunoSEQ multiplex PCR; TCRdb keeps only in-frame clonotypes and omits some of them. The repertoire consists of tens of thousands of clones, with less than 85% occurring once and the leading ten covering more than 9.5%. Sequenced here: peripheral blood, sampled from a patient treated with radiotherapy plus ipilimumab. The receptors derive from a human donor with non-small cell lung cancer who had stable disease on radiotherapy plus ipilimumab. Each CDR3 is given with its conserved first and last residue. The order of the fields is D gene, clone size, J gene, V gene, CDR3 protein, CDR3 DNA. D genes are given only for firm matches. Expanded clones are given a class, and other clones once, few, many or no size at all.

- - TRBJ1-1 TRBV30 CAWQMNTEAFF TGTGCCTGGCAGATGAACACTGAAGCTTTCTTT
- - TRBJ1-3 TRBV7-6 CASSPQLAGNTIYF TGTGCCAGCAGCCCCCAGCTCGCTGGAAACACCATATATTTT
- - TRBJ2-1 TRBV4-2 CASSPDDMGREQFF TGTGCCAGCAGCCCCGACGACATGGGTCGTGAGCAGTTCTTC
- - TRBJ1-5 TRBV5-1 CASSLDINQPQHF TGCGCCAGCAGCTTGGATATAAATCAGCCCCAGCATTTT
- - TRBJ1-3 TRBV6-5 CASSYQEGGNTIYF TGTGCCAGCAGTTACCAGGAGGGTGGAAACACCATATATTTT
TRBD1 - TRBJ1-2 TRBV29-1 CSVEGAWTGSYGYTF TGCAGCGTTGAAGGCGCATGGACAGGGTCCTATGGCTACACCTTC
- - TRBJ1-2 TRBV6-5 CASSPIGYGYTF TGTGCCAGCAGCCCCATCGGATATGGCTACACCTTC
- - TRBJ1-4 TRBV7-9 CASRKPNEKLFF TGTGCCAGTCGGAAACCTAATGAAAAACTGTTTTTT
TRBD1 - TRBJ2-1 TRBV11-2 CASSWGDRGYEQFF TGTGCCAGCAGCTGGGGGGACAGGGGGTATGAGCAGTTCTTC
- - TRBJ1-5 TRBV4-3 CASSQRASGVGGGVQPQHF TGCGCCAGCAGCCAAAGGGCCTCAGGGGTCGGTGGAGGAGTTCAGCCCCAGCATTTT
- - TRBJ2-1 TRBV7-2 CASSLVWSSVPYNEQFF TGTGCCAGCAGCTTAGTCTGGTCTAGCGTCCCCTACAATGAGCAGTTCTTC
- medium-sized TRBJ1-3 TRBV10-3 CAISESEKTVRNSGNTIYF TGTGCCATCAGTGAGTCGGAGAAGACAGTGAGAAACTCTGGAAACACCATATATTTT
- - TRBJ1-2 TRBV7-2 CASSLGQPMMGYTF TGTGCCAGCAGCTTGGGACAACCTATGATGGGCTACACCTTC
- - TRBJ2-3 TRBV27 CASSLSHRLLDTQYF TGTGCCAGCAGTTTATCGCACAGGCTGCTGGATACGCAGTATTTT
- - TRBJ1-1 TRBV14 CASSPQRGTAFF TGTGCCAGCAGCCCCCAACGGGGGACGGCTTTCTTT
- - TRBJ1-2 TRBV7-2 CASSLEGTPMGYTF TGTGCCAGCAGCTTAGAGGGAACTCCGATGGGCTACACCTTC
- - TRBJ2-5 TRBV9 CASSGGLADQETQYF TGTGCCAGCAGTGGGGGGCTAGCGGATCAAGAGACCCAGTACTTC
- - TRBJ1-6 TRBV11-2 CASSQVDPGQIFDGSPLHF TGTGCCAGCAGCCAAGTCGATCCGGGACAAATATTTGATGGTTCACCCCTCCACTTT
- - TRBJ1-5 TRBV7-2 CASSLAVGQPQHF TGTGCCAGCAGCTTAGCAGTTGGTCAGCCCCAGCATTTT
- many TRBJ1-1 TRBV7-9 CASLRVTTEAFF TGTGCCAGCCTCAGGGTTACCACTGAAGCTTTCTTT
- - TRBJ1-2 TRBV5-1 CASSLAPGNYGYTF TGCGCCAGCAGCTTGGCGCCAGGGAACTATGGCTACACCTTC
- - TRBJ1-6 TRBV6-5 CASSRRNSPLHF TGTGCCAGCAGCCGACGGAATTCACCCCTCCACTTT
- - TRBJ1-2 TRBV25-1 CASSDVGVLGYTF TGTGCCAGCAGTGACGTGGGGGTCTTAGGCTACACCTTC
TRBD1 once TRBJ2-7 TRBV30 CARLRDRGPYEQYF TGTGCCCGCCTGCGGGACAGGGGCCCCTACGAGCAGTACTTC
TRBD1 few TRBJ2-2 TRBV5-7 CASSLVGRGRTGELFF TGTGCCAGCAGCTTGGTCGGCAGGGGGCGCACCGGGGAGCTGTTTTTT
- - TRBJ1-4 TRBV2 CASYRVTDGEKLFF TGTGCCTCCTACCGGGTAACGGACGGTGAAAAACTGTTTTTT
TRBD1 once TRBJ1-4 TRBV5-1 CASSETKQGNEKLFF TGCGCCAGCAGCGAAACGAAACAGGGGAATGAAAAACTGTTTTTT
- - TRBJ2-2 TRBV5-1 CASSLAGGPAGELFF TGCGCCAGCAGCTTGGCTGGGGGGCCTGCCGGGGAGCTGTTTTTT
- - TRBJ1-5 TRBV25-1 CASSESGNQPQHF TGTGCCAGCAGTGAATCTGGTAATCAGCCCCAGCATTTT
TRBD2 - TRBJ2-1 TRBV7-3 CASSLTSGVRYNEQFF TGTGCCAGCAGCTTGACTAGCGGGGTGAGATACAATGAGCAGTTCTTC
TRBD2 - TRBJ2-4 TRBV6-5 CASSYPSGGNIQYF TGTGCCAGCAGTTACCCTAGCGGCGGAAACATTCAGTACTTC
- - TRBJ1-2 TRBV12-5 CASGLAPNFGGRDGYTF TGTGCTAGTGGTTTGGCTCCTAATTTCGGGGGGCGGGACGGCTACACCTTC
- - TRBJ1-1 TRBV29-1 CSVDRGTEAFF TGCAGCGTTGATAGGGGAACTGAAGCTTTCTTT
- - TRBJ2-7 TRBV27 CASGRGGPAYEQYF TGTGCCAGCGGGCGGGGAGGACCTGCCTACGAGCAGTACTTC
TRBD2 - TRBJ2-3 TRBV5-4 CASSIRLAGGTDTQYF TGTGCCAGCAGCATCCGACTAGCGGGGGGGACAGATACGCAGTATTTT
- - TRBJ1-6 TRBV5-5 CASSLRQTGWNSPLHF TGTGCCAGCAGCTTGAGACAGACGGGCTGGAATTCACCCCTCCACTTT
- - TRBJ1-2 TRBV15 CATSRPGLGGNYGYTF TGTGCCACCAGCAGGCCGGGACTCGGGGGGAACTATGGCTACACCTTC
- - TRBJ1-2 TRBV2 CASKASSPSSYGYTF TGTGCCAGCAAGGCCAGCAGCCCCTCGAGCTATGGCTACACCTTC
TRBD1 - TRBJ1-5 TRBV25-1 CASSRTGTAKPQHF TGTGCCAGCAGTAGAACCGGGACAGCGAAGCCCCAGCATTTT
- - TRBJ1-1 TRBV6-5 CASSERQANTEAFF TGTGCCAGCAGTGAACGACAGGCTAACACTGAAGCTTTCTTT
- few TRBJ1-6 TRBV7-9 CASSPDGTQLLF TGTGCCAGCAGCCCCGACGGGACGCAGCTCCTATTT
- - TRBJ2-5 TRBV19 CASSIHFQDQETQYF TGTGCCAGTAGTATCCACTTCCAGGACCAAGAGACCCAGTACTTC
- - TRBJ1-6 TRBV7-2 CASSPSPSLNSPLHF TGTGCCAGCAGCCCCTCCCCCAGCCTAAATTCACCCCTCCACTTT
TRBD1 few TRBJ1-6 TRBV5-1 CASQGQVNSPLHF TGCGCCAGCCAGGGACAGGTTAATTCACCCCTCCACTTT
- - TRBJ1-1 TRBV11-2 CASSLQENAEAFF TGTGCCAGCAGCTTACAGGAAAACGCTGAAGCTTTCTTT
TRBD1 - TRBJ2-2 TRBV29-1 CSGGQGAAGELFF TGCAGCGGGGGACAGGGGGCGGCCGGGGAGCTGTTTTTT
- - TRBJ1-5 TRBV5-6 CASSVRRSQPQHF TGTGCCAGCAGCGTACGCCGATCCCAGCCCCAGCATTTT
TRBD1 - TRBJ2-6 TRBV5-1 CASSSTGVAGANVLTF TGCGCCAGCAGCTCCACAGGGGTTGCTGGGGCCAACGTCCTGACTTTC